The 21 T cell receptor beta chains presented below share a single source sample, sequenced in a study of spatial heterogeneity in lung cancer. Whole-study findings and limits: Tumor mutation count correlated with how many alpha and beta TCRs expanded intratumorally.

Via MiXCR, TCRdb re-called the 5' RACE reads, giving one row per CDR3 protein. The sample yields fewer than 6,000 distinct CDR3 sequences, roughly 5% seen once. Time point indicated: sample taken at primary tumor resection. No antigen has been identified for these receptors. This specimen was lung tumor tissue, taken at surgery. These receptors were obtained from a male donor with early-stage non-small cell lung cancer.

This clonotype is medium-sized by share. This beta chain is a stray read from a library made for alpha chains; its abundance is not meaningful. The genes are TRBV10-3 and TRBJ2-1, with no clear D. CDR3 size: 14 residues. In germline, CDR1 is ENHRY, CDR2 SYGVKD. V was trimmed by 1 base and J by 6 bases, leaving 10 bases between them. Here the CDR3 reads CAISEFGLSNEQFF. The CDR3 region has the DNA TGTGCCATCAGTGAGTTTGGTCTTTCCAATGAGCAGTTCTTC.

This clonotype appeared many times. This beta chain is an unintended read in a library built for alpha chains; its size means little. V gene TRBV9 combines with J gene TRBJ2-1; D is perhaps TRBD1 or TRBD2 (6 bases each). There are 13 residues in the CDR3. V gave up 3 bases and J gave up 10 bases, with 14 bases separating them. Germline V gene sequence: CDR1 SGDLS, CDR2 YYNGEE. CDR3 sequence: CASSAPWGAEQFF. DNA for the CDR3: TGTGCCAGCAGCGCGCCCTGGGGGGCAGAGCAGTTCTTC.

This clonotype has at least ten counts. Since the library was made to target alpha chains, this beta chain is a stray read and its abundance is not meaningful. The CDR3 sequence is CASSRPRGFHEQFF. The CDR3, as DNA: TGTGCCAGCAGCCGCCCTCGCGGGTTCCATGAGCAGTTCTTC. V gene TRBV7-9 combines with J gene TRBJ2-1, with D possibly TRBD2 on 5 matching bases. V lost 5 bases to trimming and J lost 8 bases, with 16 bases between them. Germline V gene sequence: CDR1 SEHNR, CDR2 FQNEAQ (reference sequence). The CDR3 is 14 amino acids.

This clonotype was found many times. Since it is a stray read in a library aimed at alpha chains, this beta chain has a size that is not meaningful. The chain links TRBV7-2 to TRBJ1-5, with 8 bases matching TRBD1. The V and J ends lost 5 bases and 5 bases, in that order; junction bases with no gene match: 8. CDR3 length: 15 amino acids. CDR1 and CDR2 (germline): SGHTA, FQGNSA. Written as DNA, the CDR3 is TGTGCCAGCAGCCCCCGAACAGGGGGAGATCAGCCCCAGCATTTT. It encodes CASSPRTGGDQPQHF.

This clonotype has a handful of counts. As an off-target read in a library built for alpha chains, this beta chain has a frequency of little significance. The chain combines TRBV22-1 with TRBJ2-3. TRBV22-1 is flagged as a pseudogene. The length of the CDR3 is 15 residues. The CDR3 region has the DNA TGTCCGGGGCTGCACGCGCGCTACACTGACAGTACGCAGTATTTT. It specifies CPGLHARYTDSTQYF.

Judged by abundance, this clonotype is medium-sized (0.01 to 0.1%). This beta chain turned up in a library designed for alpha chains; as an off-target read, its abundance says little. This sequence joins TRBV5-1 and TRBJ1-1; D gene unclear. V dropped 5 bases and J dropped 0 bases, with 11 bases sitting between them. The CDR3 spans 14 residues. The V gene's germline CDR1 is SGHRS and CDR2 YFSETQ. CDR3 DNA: TGCGCCAGCAGTCTTGACCGGATGAACACTGAAGCTTTCTTT. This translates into CASSLDRMNTEAFF.

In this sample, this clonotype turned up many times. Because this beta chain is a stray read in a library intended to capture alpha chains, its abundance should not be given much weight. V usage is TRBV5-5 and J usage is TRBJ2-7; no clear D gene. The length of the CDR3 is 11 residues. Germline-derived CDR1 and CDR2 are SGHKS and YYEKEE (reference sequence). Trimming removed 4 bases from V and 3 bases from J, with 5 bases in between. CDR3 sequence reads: CASSVGYEQYF. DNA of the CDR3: TGTGCCAGCAGCGTGGGCTACGAGCAGTACTTC. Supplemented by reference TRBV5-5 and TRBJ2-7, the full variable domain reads DAGVTQSPTHLIKTRGQQVTLRCSPISGHKSVSWYQQVLGQGPQFIFQYYEKEERGRGNFPDRFSARQFPNYSSELNVNALLLGDSALYLCASSVGYEQYFGPGTRLTVT.

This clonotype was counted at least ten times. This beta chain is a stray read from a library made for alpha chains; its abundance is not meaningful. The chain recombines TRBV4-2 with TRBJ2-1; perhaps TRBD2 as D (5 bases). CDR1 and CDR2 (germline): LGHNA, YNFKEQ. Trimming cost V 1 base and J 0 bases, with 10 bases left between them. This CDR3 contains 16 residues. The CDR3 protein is CASSQGAEDSYNEQFF. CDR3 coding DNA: TGTGCCAGCAGCCAAGGGGCGGAGGACTCCTACAATGAGCAGTTCTTC.

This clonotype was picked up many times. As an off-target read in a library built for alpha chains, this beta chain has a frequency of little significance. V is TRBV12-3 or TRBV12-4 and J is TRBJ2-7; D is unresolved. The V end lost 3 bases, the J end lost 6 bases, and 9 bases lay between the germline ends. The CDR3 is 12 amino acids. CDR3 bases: TGTGCCAGCAGTTTCGGTCGGACCGAGCAGTACTTC. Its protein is CASSFGRTEQYF.

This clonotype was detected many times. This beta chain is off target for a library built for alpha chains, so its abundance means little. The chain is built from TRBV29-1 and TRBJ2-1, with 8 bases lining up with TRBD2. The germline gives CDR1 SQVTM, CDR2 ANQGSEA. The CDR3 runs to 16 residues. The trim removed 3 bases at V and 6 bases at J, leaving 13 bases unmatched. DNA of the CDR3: TGCAGCGTTGAGTGCGGACGGGGACTAGAATGCAATGAGCAGTTCTTC. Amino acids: CSVECGRGLECNEQFF.

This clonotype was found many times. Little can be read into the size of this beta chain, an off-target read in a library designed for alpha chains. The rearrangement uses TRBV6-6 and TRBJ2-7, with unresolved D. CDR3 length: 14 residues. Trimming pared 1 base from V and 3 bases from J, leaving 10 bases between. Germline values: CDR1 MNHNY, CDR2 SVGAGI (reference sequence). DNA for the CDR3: TGTGCCAGCAGTTACTTGGACGGAGACTACGAGCAGTACTTC. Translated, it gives CASSYLDGDYEQYF.

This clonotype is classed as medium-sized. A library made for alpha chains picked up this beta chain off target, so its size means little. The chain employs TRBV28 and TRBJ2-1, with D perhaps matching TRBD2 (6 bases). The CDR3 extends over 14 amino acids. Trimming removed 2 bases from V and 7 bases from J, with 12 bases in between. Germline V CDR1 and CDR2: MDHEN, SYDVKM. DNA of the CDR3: TGTGCCAGCAGTTTAACGGGAGTGGGTAATGAGCAGTTCTTC. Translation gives CASSLTGVGNEQFF.

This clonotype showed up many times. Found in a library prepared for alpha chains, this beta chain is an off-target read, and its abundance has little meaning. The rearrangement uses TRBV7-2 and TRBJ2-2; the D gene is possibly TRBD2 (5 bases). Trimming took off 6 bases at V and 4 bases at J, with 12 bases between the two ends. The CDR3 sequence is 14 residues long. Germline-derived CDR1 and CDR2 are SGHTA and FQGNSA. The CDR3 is CASRKLGTTGELFF. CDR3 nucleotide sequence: TGTGCCAGCAGGAAACTAGGAACCACCGGGGAGCTGTTTTTT.

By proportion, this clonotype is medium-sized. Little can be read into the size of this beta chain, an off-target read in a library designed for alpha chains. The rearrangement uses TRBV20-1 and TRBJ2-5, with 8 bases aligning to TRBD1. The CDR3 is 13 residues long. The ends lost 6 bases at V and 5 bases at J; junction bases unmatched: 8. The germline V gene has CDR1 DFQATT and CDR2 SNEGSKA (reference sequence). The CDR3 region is CSAMDRVDETQYF. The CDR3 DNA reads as TGCAGTGCCATGGACAGGGTCGATGAGACCCAGTACTTC.

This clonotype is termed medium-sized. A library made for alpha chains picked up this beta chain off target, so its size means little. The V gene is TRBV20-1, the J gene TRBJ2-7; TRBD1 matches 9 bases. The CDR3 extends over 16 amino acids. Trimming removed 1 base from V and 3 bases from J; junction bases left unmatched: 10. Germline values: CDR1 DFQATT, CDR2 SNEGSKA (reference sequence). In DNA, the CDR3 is TGCAGTGCTAGAGCCACCGAGACAGGGGGAGGCTACGAGCAGTACTTC. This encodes CSARATETGGGYEQYF.

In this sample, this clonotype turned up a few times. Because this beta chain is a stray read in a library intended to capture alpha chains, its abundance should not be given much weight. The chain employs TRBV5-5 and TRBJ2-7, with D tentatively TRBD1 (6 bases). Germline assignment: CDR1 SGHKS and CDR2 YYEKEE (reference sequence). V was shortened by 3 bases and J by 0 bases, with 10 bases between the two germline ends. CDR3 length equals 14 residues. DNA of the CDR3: TGTGCCAGCAGCTCCCTGACAGGCTCCTACGAGCAGTACTTC. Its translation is CASSSLTGSYEQYF.

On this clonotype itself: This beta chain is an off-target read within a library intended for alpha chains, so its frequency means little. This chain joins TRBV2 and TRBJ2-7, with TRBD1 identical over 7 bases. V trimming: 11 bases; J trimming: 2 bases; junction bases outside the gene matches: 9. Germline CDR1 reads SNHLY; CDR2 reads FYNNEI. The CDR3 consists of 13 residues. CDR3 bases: TGTGCCGGCCAGGGACAGTCGACCTACGAGCAGTACTTC. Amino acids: CAGQGQSTYEQYF.

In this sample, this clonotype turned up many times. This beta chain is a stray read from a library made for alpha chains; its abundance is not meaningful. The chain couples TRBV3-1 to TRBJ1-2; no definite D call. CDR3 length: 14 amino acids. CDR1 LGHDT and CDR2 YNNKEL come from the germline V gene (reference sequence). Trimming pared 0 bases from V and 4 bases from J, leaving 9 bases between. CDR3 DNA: TGTGCCAGCAGCCAAGACGCAGGCTCCTATGGCTACACCTTC. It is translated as CASSQDAGSYGYTF.

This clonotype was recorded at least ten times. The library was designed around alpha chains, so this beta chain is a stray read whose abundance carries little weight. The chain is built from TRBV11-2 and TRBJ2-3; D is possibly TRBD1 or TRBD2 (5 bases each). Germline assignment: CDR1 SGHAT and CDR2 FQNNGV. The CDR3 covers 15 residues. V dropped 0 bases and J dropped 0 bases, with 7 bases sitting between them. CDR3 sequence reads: CASSLDGDSTDTQYF. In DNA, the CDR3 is TGTGCCAGCAGCTTAGATGGGGACAGCACAGATACGCAGTATTTT.

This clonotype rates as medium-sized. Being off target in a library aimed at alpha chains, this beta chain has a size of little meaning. The CDR3 sequence: CASSPADRGTNEKLFF. Written as DNA, the CDR3 is TGCGCCAGCAGCCCTGCGGACAGGGGCACTAATGAAAAACTGTTTTTT. The chain is built from TRBV4-1 and TRBJ1-4; 9 nucleotides agree with TRBD1. Germline loops: CDR1 MGHRA, CDR2 YSYEKL. This CDR3 has 16 amino acids. J was trimmed by 2 bases and V by 4 bases; bases with no gene match: 5.

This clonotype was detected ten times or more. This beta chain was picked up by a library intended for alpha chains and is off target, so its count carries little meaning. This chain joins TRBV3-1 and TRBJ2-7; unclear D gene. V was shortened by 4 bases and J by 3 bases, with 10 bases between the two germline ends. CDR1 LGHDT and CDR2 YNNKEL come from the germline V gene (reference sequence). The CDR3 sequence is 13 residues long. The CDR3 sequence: CASSPHTYYEQYF. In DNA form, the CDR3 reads TGTGCCAGCAGCCCCCACACCTACTACGAGCAGTACTTC.